This TCR beta chain is drawn from a study of shared clonotypes between healthy human individuals. V dropped 0 bases and J dropped 1 base, with 8 bases sitting between them. The CDR3 length is 15 residues. Germline loops: CDR1 SGHRS, CDR2 YFSETQ. General study findings and limits: What limited the represented genetic and exposure-history diversity was the small number of donors.

Comments on this clone: Its antigen is unknown.

Only in-frame clones appear in the TCRdb table, and some are missing; sequencing was by immunoSEQ multiplex PCR. The data contain more than 900,000 clones, about four fifths of them seen just once; the ten biggest clones take up roughly 0.55%. The origin of this receptor is a young man in good health. Some clones in this sample may be carry-over from other donors' samples. Sequenced material: memory CD4+ T cells from PBMCs. Subset given: CD45RA-negative fraction. The rearrangement uses TRBV5-1 and TRBJ1-5; D gene uncertain. The DNA for the CDR3 is TGCGCCAGCAGCTTGGCGGGGAACAGCAATCAGCCCCAGCATTTT. Its protein is CASSLAGNSNQPQHF.